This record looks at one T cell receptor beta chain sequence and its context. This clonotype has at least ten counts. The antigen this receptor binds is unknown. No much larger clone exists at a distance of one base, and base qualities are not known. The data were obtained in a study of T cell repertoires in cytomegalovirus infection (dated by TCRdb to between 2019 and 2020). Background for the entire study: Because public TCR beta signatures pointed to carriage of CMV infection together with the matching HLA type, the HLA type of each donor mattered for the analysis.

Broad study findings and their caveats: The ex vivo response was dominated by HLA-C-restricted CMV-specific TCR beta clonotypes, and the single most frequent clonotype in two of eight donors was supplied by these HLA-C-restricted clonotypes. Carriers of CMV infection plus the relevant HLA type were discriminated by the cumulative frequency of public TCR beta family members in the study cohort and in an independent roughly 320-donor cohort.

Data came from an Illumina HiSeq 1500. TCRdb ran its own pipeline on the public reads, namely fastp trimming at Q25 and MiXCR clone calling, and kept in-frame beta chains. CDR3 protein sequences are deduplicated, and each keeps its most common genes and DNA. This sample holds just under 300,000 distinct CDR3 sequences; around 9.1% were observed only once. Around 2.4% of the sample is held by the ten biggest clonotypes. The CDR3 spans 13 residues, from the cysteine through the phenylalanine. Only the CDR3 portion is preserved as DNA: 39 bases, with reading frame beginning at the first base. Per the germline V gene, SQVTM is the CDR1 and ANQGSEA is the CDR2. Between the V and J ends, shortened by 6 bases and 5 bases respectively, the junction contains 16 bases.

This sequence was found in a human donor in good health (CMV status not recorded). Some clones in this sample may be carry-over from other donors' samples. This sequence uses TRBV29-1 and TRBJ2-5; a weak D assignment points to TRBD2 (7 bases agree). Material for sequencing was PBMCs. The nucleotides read TGCAGCGTCCCCGAGGGGGGGCTGGAGACCCAGTACTTC. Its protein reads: CSVPEGGLETQYF. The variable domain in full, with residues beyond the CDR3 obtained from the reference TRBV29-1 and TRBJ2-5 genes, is SAVISQKPSRDICQRGTSLTIQCQVDSQVTMMFWYRQQPGQSLTLIATANQGSEATYESGFVIDKFPISRPNLTFSTLTVSNMSPEDSSIYLCSVPEGGLETQYFGPGTRLLVL.